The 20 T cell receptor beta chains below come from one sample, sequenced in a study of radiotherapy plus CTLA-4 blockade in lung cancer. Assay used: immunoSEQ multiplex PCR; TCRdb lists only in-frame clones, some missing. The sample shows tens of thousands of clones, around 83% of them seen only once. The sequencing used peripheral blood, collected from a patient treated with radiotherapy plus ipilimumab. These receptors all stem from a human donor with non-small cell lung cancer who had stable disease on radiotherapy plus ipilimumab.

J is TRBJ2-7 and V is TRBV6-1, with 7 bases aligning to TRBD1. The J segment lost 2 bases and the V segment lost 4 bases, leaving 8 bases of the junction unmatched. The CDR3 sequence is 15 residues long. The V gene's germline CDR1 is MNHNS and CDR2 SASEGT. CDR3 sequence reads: CASSGTGTVTYEQYF. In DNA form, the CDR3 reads TGTGCCAGCAGTGGTACCGGGACAGTAACCTACGAGCAGTACTTC.

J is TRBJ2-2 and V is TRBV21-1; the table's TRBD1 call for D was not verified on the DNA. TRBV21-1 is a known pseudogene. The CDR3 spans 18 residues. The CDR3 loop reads CASSKSDRNPANTGELFF. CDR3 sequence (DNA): TGTGCCAGCAGCAAATCGGACAGGAACCCCGCGAACACCGGGGAGCTGTTTTTT.

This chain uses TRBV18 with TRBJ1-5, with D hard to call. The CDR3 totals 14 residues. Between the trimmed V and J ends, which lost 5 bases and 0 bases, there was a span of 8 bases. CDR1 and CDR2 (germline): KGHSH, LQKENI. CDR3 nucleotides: TGTGCCAGCTCAGCCACTATTAGCAATCAGCCCCAGCATTTT. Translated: CASSATISNQPQHF.

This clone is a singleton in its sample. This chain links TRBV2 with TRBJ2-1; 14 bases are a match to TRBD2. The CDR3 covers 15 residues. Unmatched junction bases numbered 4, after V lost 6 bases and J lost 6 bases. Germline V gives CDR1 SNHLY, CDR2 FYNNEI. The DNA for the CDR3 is TGTGCCAGCAGAACCGGGACTAGCGGGGGCAATGAGCAGTTCTTC. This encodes CASRTGTSGGNEQFF.

The CDR3 bases are TGTGCCAGTAGTATCGAGTCAGGGGTCTATGGCTACACCTTC. It codes for CASSIESGVYGYTF. The chain joins TRBV19 to TRBJ1-2, with D possibly matching TRBD1 (6 bases). Germline V gene lookup returns CDR1 LNHDA and CDR2 SQIVND (reference sequence). This CDR3 region has 14 residues. V was clipped by 3 bases and J by 4 bases, with 12 bases between them.

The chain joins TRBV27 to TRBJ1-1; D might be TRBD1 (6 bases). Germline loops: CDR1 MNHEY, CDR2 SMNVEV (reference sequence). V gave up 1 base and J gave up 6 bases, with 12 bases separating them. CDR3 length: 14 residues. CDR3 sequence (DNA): TGTGCCAGCAGTTTATTTTCCAGGGGCGCTGAAGCTTTCTTT. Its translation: CASSLFSRGAEAFF.

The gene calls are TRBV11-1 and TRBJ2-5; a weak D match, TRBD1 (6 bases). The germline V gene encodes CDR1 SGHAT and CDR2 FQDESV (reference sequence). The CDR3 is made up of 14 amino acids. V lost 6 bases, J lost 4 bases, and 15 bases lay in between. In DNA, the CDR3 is TGTGCCAGCAGAGAACAGGGAATGTTAGAGACCCAGTACTTC. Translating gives CASREQGMLETQYF.

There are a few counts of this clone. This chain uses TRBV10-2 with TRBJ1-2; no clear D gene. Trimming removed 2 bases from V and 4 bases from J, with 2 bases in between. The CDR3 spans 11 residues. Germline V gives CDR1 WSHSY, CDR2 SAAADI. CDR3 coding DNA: TGCGCCAGCAGTGAGCGCTATGGCTACACCTTC. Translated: CASSERYGYTF.

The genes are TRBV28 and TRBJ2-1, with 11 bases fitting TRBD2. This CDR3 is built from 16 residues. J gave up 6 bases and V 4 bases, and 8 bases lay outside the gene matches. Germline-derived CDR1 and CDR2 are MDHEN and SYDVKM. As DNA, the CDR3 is TGTGCCAGCAGTTCCATACTAGCGGGAGCTGGCAATGAGCAGTTCTTC. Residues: CASSSILAGAGNEQFF. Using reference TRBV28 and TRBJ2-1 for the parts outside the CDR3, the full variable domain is DVKVTQSSRYLVKRTGEKVFLECVQDMDHENMFWYRQDPGLGLRLIYFSYDVKMKEKGDIPEGYSVSREKKERFSLILESASTNQTSMYLCASSSILAGAGNEQFFGPGTRLTVL.

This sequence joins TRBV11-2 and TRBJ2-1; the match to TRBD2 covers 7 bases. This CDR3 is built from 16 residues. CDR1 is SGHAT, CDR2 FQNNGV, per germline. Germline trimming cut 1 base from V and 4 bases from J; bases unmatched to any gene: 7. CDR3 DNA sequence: TGTGCCAGCAGCTTAGGACCAAGCGGGGTATACAATGAGCAGTTCTTC. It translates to CASSLGPSGVYNEQFF.

In DNA form, the CDR3 reads TGTGCCAGCAGCTTAGACGGCGGGAGGAGTTACAATGAGCAGTTCTTC. Translation gives CASSLDGGRSYNEQFF. The rearrangement joins TRBV7-9 to TRBJ2-1, with TRBD2 matching over 8 bases. CDR1 SEHNR and CDR2 FQNEAQ come from the germline V gene (reference sequence). The CDR3 extends over 16 amino acids. With V trimmed by 1 base and J by 4 bases, 6 bases remained unmatched.

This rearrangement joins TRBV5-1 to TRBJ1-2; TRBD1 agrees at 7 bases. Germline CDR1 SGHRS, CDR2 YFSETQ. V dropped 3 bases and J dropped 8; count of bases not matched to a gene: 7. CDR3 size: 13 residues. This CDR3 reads CASSSLGTDGYTF. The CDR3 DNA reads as TGCGCCAGCAGCTCTCTCGGGACAGACGGCTACACCTTC.

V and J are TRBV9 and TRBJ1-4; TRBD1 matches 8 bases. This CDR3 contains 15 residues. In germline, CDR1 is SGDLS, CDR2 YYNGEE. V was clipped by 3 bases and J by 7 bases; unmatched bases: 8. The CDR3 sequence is CASSASTGVAEKLFF. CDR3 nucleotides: TGTGCCAGCAGCGCCTCGACAGGGGTGGCTGAAAAACTGTTTTTT.

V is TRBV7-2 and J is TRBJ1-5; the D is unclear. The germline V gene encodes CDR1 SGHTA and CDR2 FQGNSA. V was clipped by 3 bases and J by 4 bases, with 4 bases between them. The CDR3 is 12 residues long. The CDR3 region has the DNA TGTGCCAGCAGCTTTATAAATCAGCCCCAGCATTTT. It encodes CASSFINQPQHF.

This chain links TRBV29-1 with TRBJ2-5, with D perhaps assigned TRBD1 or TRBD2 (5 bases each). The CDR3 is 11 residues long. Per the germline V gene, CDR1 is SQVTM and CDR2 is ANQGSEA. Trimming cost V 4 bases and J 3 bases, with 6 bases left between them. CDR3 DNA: TGCAGCGTTGGAGGGGAAGAGACCCAGTACTTC. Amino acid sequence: CSVGGEETQYF.

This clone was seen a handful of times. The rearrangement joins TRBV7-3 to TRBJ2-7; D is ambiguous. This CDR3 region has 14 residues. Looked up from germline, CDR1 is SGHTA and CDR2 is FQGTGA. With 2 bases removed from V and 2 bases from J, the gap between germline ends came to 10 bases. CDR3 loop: CASSLAQYAYEQYF. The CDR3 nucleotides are TGTGCCAGCAGCTTAGCACAGTACGCCTACGAGCAGTACTTC.

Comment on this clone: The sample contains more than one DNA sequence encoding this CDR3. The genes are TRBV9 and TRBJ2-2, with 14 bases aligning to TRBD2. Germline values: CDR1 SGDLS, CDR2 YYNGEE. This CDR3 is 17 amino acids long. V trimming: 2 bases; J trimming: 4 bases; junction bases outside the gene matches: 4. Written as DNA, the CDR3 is TGTGCCAGCAGCGTCGGACTAGCGGGAGGCGTCACCGGGGAGCTGTTTTTT. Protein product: CASSVGLAGGVTGELFF.

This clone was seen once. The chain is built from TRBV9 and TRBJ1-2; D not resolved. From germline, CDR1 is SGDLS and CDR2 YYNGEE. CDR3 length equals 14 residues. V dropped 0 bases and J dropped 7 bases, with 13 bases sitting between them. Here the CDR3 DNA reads TGTGCCAGCAGCGTAGGGTATCCTAGCAGTGGCTACACCTTC. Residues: CASSVGYPSSGYTF.

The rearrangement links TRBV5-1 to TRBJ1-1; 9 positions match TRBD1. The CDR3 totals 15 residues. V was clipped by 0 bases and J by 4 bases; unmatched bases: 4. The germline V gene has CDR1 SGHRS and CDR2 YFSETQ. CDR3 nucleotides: TGCGCCAGCAGCTTGGGACAGGGGGTGAGCACTGAAGCTTTCTTT. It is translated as CASSLGQGVSTEAFF.

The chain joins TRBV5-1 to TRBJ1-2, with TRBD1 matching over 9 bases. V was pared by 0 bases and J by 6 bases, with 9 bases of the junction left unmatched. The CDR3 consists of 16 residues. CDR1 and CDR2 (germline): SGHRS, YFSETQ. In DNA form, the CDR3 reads TGCGCCAGCAGCTTGGATTTTAGGGACAGGGTGAATGGCTACACCTTC. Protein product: CASSLDFRDRVNGYTF.